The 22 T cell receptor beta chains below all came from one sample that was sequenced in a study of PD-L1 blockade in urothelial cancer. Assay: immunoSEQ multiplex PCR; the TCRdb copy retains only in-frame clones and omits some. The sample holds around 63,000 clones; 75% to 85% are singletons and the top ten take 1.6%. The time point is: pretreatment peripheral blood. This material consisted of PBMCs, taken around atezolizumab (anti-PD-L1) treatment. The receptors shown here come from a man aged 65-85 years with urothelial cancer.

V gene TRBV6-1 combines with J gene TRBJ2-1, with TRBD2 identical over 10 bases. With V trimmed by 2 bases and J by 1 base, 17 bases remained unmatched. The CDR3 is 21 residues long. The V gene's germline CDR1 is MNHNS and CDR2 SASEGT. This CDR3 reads CASSETIRAGGPVRSYNEQFF. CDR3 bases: TGTGCCAGCAGTGAAACAATACGAGCGGGAGGGCCGGTGAGGTCCTACAATGAGCAGTTCTTC.

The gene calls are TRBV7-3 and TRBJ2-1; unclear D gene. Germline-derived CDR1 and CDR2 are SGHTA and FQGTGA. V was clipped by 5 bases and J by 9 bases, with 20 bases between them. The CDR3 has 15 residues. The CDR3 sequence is CASSPSVRGPAEQFF. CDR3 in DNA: TGTGCCAGCAGCCCGTCGGTCAGAGGCCCTGCTGAGCAGTTCTTC.

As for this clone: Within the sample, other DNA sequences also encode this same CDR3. The CDR3 region has the DNA TGTGCCAGCAGCCTTAGCGGGGGAAACACCGGGGAGCTGTTTTTT. Protein product: CASSLSGGNTGELFF. The chain has TRBV7-3 and TRBJ2-2; 9 bases are shared with TRBD2. Germline CDR1 is SGHTA and CDR2 is FQGTGA. Germline trimming cut 5 bases from V and 2 bases from J; bases unmatched to any gene: 3. There are 15 residues in the CDR3.

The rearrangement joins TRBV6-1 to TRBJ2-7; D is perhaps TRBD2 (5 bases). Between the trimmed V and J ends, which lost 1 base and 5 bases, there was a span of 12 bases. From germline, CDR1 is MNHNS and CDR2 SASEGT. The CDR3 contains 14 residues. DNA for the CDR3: TGTGCCAGCAGTGAAGTCAGTAGGCGGGACGAGCAGTACTTC. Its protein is CASSEVSRRDEQYF.

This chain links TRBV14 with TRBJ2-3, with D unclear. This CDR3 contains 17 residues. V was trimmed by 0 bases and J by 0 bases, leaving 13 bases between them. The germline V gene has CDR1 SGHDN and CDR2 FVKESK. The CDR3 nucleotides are TGTGCCAGCAGCCAAGATAACGGTCGTCGGAGCACAGATACGCAGTATTTT. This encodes CASSQDNGRRSTDTQYF.

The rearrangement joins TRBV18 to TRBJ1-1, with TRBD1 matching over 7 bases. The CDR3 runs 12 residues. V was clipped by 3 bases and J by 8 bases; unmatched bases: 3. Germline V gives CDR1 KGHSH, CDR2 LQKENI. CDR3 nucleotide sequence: TGTGCCAGCTCACCGGGGGACAGAGAAGCTTTCTTT. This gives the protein CASSPGDREAFF.

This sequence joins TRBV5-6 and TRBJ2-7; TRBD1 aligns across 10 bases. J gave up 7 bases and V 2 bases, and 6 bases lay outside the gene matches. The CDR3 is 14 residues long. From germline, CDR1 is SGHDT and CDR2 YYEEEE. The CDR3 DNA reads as TGTGCCAGCAGCTTCGAGACAGGGGGCGGGGAGCAGTACTTC. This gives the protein CASSFETGGGEQYF.

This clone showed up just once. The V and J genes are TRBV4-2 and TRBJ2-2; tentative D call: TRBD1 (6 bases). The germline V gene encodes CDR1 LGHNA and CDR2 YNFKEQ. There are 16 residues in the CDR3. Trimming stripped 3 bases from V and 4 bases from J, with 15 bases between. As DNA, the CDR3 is TGTGCCAGCAGCCACCTATCCCGGGACATCACCGGGGAGCTGTTTTTT. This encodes CASSHLSRDITGELFF.

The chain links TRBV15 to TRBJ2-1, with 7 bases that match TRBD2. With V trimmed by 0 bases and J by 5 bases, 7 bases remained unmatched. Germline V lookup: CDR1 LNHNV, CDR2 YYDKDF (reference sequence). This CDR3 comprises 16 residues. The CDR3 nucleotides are TGTGCCACCAGCAGAGATGCGGGGGAGGGACACAATGAGCAGTTCTTC. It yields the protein CATSRDAGEGHNEQFF.

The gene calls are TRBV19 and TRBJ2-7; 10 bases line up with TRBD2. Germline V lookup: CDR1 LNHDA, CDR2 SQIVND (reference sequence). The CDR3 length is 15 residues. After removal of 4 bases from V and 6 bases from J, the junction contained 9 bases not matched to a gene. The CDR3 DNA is TGTGCCAGTAGTACCCTTCTAGCGGGAGTAGGCGAGCAGTACTTC. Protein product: CASSTLLAGVGEQYF.

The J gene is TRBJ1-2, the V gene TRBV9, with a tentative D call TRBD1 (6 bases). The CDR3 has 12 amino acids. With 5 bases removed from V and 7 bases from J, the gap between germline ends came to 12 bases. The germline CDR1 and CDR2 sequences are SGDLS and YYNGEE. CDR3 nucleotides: TGTGCCAGCAGTTTACAGGGAACTGGCTACACCTTC. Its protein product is CASSLQGTGYTF.

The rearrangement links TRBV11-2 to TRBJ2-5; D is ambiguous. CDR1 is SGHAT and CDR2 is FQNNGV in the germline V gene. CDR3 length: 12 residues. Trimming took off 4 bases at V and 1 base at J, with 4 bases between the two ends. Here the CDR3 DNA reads TGTGCCAGCAGCTCCGTCCAAGAGACCCAGTACTTC. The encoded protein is CASSSVQETQYF.

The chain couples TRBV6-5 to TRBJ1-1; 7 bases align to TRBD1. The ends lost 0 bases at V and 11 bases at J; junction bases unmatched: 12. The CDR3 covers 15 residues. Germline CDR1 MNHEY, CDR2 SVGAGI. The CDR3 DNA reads TGTGCCAGCAGTTACTCGAAAGGCGGGACAGCTACGGCTTTCTTT. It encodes CASSYSKGGTATAFF.

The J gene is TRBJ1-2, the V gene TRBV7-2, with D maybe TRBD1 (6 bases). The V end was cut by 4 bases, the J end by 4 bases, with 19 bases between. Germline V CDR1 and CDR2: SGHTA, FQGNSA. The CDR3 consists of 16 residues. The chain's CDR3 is CASSSIIKGGSYGYTF. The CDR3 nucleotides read TGTGCCAGCAGCTCTATCATTAAAGGGGGTTCCTATGGCTACACCTTC.

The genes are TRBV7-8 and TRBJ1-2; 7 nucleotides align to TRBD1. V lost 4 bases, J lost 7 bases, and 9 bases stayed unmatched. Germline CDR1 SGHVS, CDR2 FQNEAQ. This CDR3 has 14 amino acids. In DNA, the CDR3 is TGTGCCAGCAGCTCAAGAGACAGGGTCTCTGGCTACACCTTC. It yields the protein CASSSRDRVSGYTF.

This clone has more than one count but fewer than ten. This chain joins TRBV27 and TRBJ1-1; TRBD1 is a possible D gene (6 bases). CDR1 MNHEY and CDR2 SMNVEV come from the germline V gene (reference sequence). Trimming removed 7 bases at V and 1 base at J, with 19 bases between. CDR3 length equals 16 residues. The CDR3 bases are TGTGCCAGCACCCCCACTGGGCAGGGGACGAACACTGAAGCTTTCTTT. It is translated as CASTPTGQGTNTEAFF.

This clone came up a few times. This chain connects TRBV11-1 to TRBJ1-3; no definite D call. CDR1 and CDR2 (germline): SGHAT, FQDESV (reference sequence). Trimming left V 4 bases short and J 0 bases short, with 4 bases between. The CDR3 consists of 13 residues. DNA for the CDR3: TGTGCCAGCAGCTCCTTCTCTGGAAACACCATATATTTT. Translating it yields CASSSFSGNTIYF.

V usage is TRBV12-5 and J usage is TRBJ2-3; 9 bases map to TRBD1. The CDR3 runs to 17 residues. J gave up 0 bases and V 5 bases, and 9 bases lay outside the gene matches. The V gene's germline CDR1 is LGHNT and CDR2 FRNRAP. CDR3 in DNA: TGTGCTAGTGGTCGGCCGGGACAGGGATCCAGCACAGATACGCAGTATTTT. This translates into CASGRPGQGSSTDTQYF.

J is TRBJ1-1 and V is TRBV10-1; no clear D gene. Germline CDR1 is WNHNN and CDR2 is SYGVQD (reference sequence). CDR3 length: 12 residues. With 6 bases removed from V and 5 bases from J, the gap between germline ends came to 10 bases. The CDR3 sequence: CASSEGRTEAFF. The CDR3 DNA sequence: TGCGCCAGCAGCGAGGGCCGAACTGAAGCTTTCTTT.

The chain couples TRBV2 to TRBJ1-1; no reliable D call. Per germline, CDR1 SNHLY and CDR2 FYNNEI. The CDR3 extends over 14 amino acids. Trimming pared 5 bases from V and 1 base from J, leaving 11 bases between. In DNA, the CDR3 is TGTGCCAGCAGTTACAGAAATAAGAACACTGAAGCTTTCTTT. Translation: CASSYRNKNTEAFF.

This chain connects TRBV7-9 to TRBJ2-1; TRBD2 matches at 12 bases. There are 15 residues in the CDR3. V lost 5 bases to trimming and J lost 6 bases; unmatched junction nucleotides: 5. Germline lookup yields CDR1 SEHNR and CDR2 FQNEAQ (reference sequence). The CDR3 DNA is TGTGCCAGCAGCCCGACTAGCGGGAGTCGCAATGAGCAGTTCTTC. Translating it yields CASSPTSGSRNEQFF.

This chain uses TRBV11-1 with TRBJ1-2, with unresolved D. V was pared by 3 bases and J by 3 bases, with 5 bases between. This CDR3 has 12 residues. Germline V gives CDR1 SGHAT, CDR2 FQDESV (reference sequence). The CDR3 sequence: CASSLGDYGYTF. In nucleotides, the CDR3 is TGTGCCAGCAGCTTGGGCGACTATGGCTACACCTTC.